The clone carrying this TCR beta chain was picked up many times. Its antigen is unidentified. Unsorted libraries were generated from 2 million PBMCs held at -80 degrees C. The sample is drawn from a study of neurological immune-mediated disorders. Study background: The roughly 35 patients with multiple sclerosis comprised roughly 30 relapsing-remitting cases and 3 secondary progressive cases. Study-level findings and limits: The authors found no clinical or MRI feature associated with the multiple sclerosis repertoire cluster.

Each TCR transcript was tagged with a 10-nucleotide random UMI during 5'RACE. In TCRdb, the 5' RACE reads were re-called with MiXCR into one record per CDR3 protein. Among tens of thousands of distinct CDR3 sequences listed, 4% to 6% were seen once. Input material: PBMCs. The source of this sequence is a young man with multiple sclerosis.

In nucleotides, the CDR3 is TGTGCCAGCAGCTTTACAGGGGGCCAGGAGACCCAGTACTTC. Its protein product is CASSFTGGQETQYF. V gene TRBV5-5 combines with J gene TRBJ2-5; 9 bases agree with TRBD1. CDR3 size: 14 residues. The germline gives CDR1 SGHKS, CDR2 YYEKEE (reference sequence). Trimming removed 2 bases from V and 5 bases from J; junction bases left unmatched: 4.